Each of the 7 T cell receptor beta chains below was sequenced from the same sample in a study of control samples from healthy donors and cancer patients. Sequenced by immunoSEQ multiplex PCR; TCRdb stores in-frame clones only, minus some. There are approximately 160,000 clones in the sample; about 93% occur only once, and 0.65% to 0.85% lies in the top ten. Sequencing was performed on blood. The receptors shown here come from a woman younger than 45 in good health.

This chain uses TRBV7-2 with TRBJ2-5; D not certain. The CDR3 has 12 residues. Looked up from germline, CDR1 is SGHTA and CDR2 is FQGNSA. Trimming pared 8 bases from V and 4 bases from J, leaving 11 bases between. CDR3 sequence (DNA): TGTGCCAGCCTCGGAATGGGAGAGACCCAGTACTTC. Its translation: CASLGMGETQYF.

For the CDR3, the DNA is TGCGCCAGCAGTGACCGGGGGCGCGGTGGAAACACCATATATTTT. This encodes CASSDRGRGGNTIYF. V is TRBV10-1 and J is TRBJ1-3, with a possible D match to TRBD1 (6 bases). V was trimmed by 3 bases and J by 3 bases, leaving 12 bases between them. CDR3 length equals 15 residues. Germline values: CDR1 WNHNN, CDR2 SYGVQD (reference sequence).

The J gene is TRBJ2-1, the V gene TRBV9; D possibly corresponds to TRBD2 (5 bases). Trimming took 4 bases from V and 15 from J, leaving 17 bases between them. The CDR3 runs 12 residues. The germline V gene has CDR1 SGDLS and CDR2 YYNGEE. In nucleotides, the CDR3 is TGTGCCAGCAGCCAGTCGGGGTCCCCCCCGTTCTTC. It translates to CASSQSGSPPFF.

The rearrangement uses TRBV4-1 and TRBJ1-2, with 7 bases lining up with TRBD1. V lost 0 bases to trimming and J lost 2 bases; unmatched junction nucleotides: 9. Looked up from germline, CDR1 is MGHRA and CDR2 is YSYEKL. There are 17 residues in the CDR3. The CDR3: CASSQDIDGTANYGYTF. The CDR3 DNA follows: TGCGCCAGCAGCCAAGACATTGACGGGACAGCCAACTATGGCTACACCTTC.

The gene calls are TRBV6-2 or TRBV6-3 and TRBJ1-2; D perhaps matches TRBD1 (5 bases). Germline V CDR1 and CDR2: MNHEY, SVGEGT. The CDR3 totals 13 residues. The V end was cut by 0 bases, the J end by 8 bases, with 10 bases between. The CDR3: CASSYSGHYGYTF. CDR3 nucleotide sequence: TGTGCCAGCAGTTACTCCGGACATTACGGCTACACCTTC.

The chain links TRBV7-2 to TRBJ2-7, with 7 bases aligning to TRBD1. Germline assignment: CDR1 SGHTA and CDR2 FQGNSA. With 5 bases clipped from V and 4 bases from J, the junction kept 14 bases outside the gene matches. The CDR3 runs 16 residues. The CDR3 is CASSQDSGTAFYEQYF. CDR3 DNA: TGTGCCAGCAGCCAAGATTCCGGGACAGCGTTTTACGAGCAGTACTTC.

The V gene is TRBV6-2 or TRBV6-3, the J gene TRBJ1-5; D not resolved. CDR1 and CDR2 (germline): MNHEY, SVGEGT. The V and J ends lost 3 bases and 2 bases respectively, with 5 bases between them. The CDR3 has 13 amino acids. CDR3 bases: TGTGCCAGCAGTTATCAGGGCAATCAGCCCCAGCATTTT. It translates to CASSYQGNQPQHF.